The 30 T cell receptor beta chains below come from one sample, sequenced in a study of post-analysis software for immune sequencing data. Study results and caveats: Compared with controls, patients had more of five TRBV segments, including TRBV5-6, TRBV5-1 and TRBV20-1.

The authors incorporated unique molecular identifiers into the TCR beta cDNA libraries. TCRdb processed the PCR reads anew with MiXCR; each CDR3 protein has one entry. The data show roughly 180,000 distinct CDR3 sequences, approximately 28% seen once. These TCRs' antigens remain unknown. The sample comprised blood. The source of these receptors is a girl under 18 with multiple sclerosis.

This chain uses TRBV5-1 with TRBJ2-1, with TRBD1 as a possible D gene (6 bases). The ends were cut back, 4 bases at V and 3 bases at J, with 14 bases in the middle. There are 15 residues in the CDR3. Germline-derived CDR1 and CDR2 are SGHRS and YFSETQ. The CDR3 region is CASSGGQTGYNEQFF. CDR3 DNA: TGCGCCAGCAGCGGCGGACAGACAGGCTACAATGAGCAGTTCTTC.

This clonotype was counted ten times or more. V usage is TRBV4-2 and J usage is TRBJ2-1; 9 nucleotides line up with TRBD2. The CDR3 spans 15 residues. In germline, CDR1 is LGHNA, CDR2 YNFKEQ. The trim removed 1 base at V and 9 bases at J, leaving 7 bases unmatched. The CDR3 DNA sequence: TGTGCCAGCAGCCAAGTTGCGGGAGGGCCAGGTGAGCAGTTCTTC. It is translated as CASSQVAGGPGEQFF.

This clonotype was observed at least ten times. J is TRBJ2-7 and V is TRBV7-9, with 7 bases lining up with TRBD2. This CDR3 has 15 amino acids. With 4 bases clipped from V and 0 bases from J, the junction kept 6 bases outside the gene matches. Germline CDR1 and CDR2: SEHNR and FQNEAQ (reference sequence). In DNA form, the CDR3 reads TGTGCCAGCAGCTCCGGGCGGGAGAGCTCCTACGAGCAGTACTTC. This codes for CASSSGRESSYEQYF.

Comments on this clonotype: A much larger clone is a single base away; this may be a read error. V and J are TRBV20-1 and TRBJ2-5, with 7 nucleotides matching TRBD2. The CDR3 consists of 13 residues. V lost 6 bases to trimming and J lost 11 bases; unmatched junction nucleotides: 15. Germline CDR1 DFQATT, CDR2 SNEGSKA (reference sequence). As DNA, the CDR3 is TGCAGTGCGTACCCGGGAGGTCCGAATGAGCAGTACTTC. This sequence encodes CSAYPGGPNEQYF.

The chain joins TRBV20-1 to TRBJ2-1; D is perhaps TRBD1 (5 bases). The CDR3 runs 11 residues. Germline V gene lookup returns CDR1 DFQATT and CDR2 SNEGSKA (reference sequence). Trimming pared 6 bases from V and 7 bases from J, leaving 10 bases between. CDR3 residues: CSAIDRNEQFF. CDR3 in DNA: TGCAGTGCAATAGACAGAAATGAGCAGTTCTTC.

To note about this clonotype: A much larger clone lies one base from this, so it may be a read error. V and J are TRBV29-1 and TRBJ2-1, with D maybe TRBD1 (5 bases). Germline assignment: CDR1 SQVTM and CDR2 ANQGSEA. Trimming shortened V by 4 bases and J by 4 bases, and 11 bases separated the two germline ends. This CDR3 spans 13 amino acids. CDR3 sequence (DNA): TGCAGCGTTGCAGCAGGGCATTACAATGAGCAGTTCTTC. Translating it yields CSVAAGHYNEQFF.

The chain uses TRBV6-1 and TRBJ1-5; D may be TRBD1 (6 bases). The length of the CDR3 is 14 residues. V dropped 7 bases and J dropped 4 bases, with 14 bases sitting between them. The germline CDR1 and CDR2 sequences are MNHNS and SASEGT. The CDR3 loop is CASTLGQGNQPQHF. DNA for the CDR3: TGTGCCAGCACCCTGGGACAAGGGAATCAGCCCCAGCATTTT.

On this clonotype: With a much larger clone just one base away, this may be a read error. V usage is TRBV12-3 or TRBV12-4 and J usage is TRBJ2-3, with TRBD1 matching 11 bases. This CDR3 spans 15 amino acids. With 7 bases clipped from V and 6 bases from J, the junction kept 9 bases outside the gene matches. The DNA of the CDR3 is TGTGCCAGCACCCCGGGACAGGGGGGACTTGATACGCAGTATTTT. It codes for CASTPGQGGLDTQYF.

This clonotype was found a few times. The rearrangement uses TRBV20-1 and TRBJ2-5; 7 bases agree with TRBD1. Looked up from germline, CDR1 is DFQATT and CDR2 is SNEGSKA (reference sequence). This CDR3 is 16 amino acids long. After removal of 0 bases from V and 11 bases from J, the junction contained 18 bases not matched to a gene. The CDR3 sequence is CSARDRGQGSWSEQYF. CDR3 coding DNA: TGCAGTGCTAGAGATAGGGGGCAGGGAAGTTGGAGTGAGCAGTACTTC.

With regard to this clonotype: The DNA is left out, because the CDR3 cannot be placed on it with certainty; the CDR3 is given as TCRdb lists it. The V and J genes are TRBV7-2 and TRBJ1-2; TRBD1 is taken as the D call from the table, unchecked against the DNA. The germline gives CDR1 SGHTA, CDR2 FQGNSA. The CDR3 comprises 15 residues, both ends counted. The CDR3 loop is CASTPWGTGSTGYIF.

This clonotype was found many times. The J gene is TRBJ2-3, the V gene TRBV7-3; a possible D gene is TRBD2 (6 bases). Trimming cost V 5 bases and J 8 bases, with 11 bases left between them. The germline CDR1 and CDR2 sequences are SGHTA and FQGTGA. CDR3 length equals 12 residues. The chain's CDR3 is CASSQGLSTQYF. CDR3 nucleotide sequence: TGTGCCAGCAGCCAGGGACTTTCTACGCAGTATTTT. Using reference TRBV7-3 and TRBJ2-3 for the parts outside the CDR3, the full variable domain is GAGVSQTPSNKVTEKGKYVELRCDPISGHTALYWYRQSLGQGPEFLIYFQGTGAADDSGLPNDRFFAVRPEGSVSTLKIQRTERGDSAVYLCASSQGLSTQYFGPGTRLTVL.

This clonotype has a count of ten or more. The chain couples TRBV29-1 to TRBJ2-1; 9 nucleotides line up with TRBD2. Trimming removed 6 bases from V and 6 bases from J; junction bases left unmatched: 12. There are 15 residues in the CDR3. Looked up from germline, CDR1 is SQVTM and CDR2 is ANQGSEA. The CDR3 spells CSVPLLGLASNEQFF. CDR3 sequence (DNA): TGCAGCGTCCCTCTTCTCGGACTAGCGAGCAATGAGCAGTTCTTC.

The chain is built from TRBV5-6 and TRBJ2-7; 7 bases agree with TRBD2. CDR1 is SGHDT and CDR2 is YYEEEE in the germline V gene. The J segment lost 3 bases and the V segment lost 6 bases, leaving 6 bases of the junction unmatched. This CDR3 is built from 13 residues. The CDR3 spells CASILGGSYEQYF. DNA for the CDR3: TGTGCCAGCATCCTTGGCGGGAGCTACGAGCAGTACTTC.

This clonotype was seen ten or more times. The rearrangement uses TRBV5-4 and TRBJ2-5; TRBD1 agrees at 11 bases. Germline V gene sequence: CDR1 SGHNT, CDR2 YYREEE (reference sequence). After removal of 4 bases from V and 4 bases from J, the junction contained 6 bases not matched to a gene. This CDR3 has 15 amino acids. This chain's CDR3 is CASSRRDRGGETQYF. In DNA, the CDR3 is TGTGCCAGCAGCCGTCGGGACAGGGGGGGAGAGACCCAGTACTTC. Full variable domain (missing parts from reference TRBV5-4 and TRBJ2-5): ETGVTQSPTHLIKTRGQQVTLRCSSQSGHNTVSWYQQALGQGPQFIFQYYREEENGRGNFPPRFSGLQFPNYSSELNVNALELDDSALYLCASSRRDRGGETQYFGPGTRLLVL.

The V and J genes are TRBV12-3 or TRBV12-4 and TRBJ2-7, with 10 bases matching TRBD1. V lost 5 bases to trimming and J lost 7 bases; unmatched junction nucleotides: 14. The CDR3 contains 16 residues. CDR3 nucleotides: TGTGCCAGCAGTCTTAACCGGGACAGGGGACGATGGGAGCAGTACTTC. As protein: CASSLNRDRGRWEQYF.

Comment on this clonotype: The final CDR3 position lacks the conserved phenylalanine or tryptophan, pointing to a likely read error. J is TRBJ2-1 and V is TRBV12-3 or TRBV12-4, with D tentatively TRBD2 (6 bases). This CDR3 has 15 amino acids. V was cut by 4 bases and J by 0 bases, with 10 bases left in between. DNA of the CDR3: TGTGCCAGCAGTTACCTAGCGCCCTCCTACAATGAGCAGTTCGTC. Translation gives CASSYLAPSYNEQFV.

On this clonotype: This could be a read error, since a much larger clone is one nucleotide away. The chain has TRBV20-1 and TRBJ2-5; perhaps D is TRBD1 or TRBD2 (5 bases each). This CDR3 comprises 13 residues. The germline gives CDR1 DFQATT, CDR2 SNEGSKA (reference sequence). V was cut by 6 bases and J by 11 bases, with 22 bases left in between. CDR3 in amino acids: CSAIRDASYKQYF. CDR3 DNA: TGCAGTGCAATCCGGGACGCGTCCTACAAGCAGTACTTC.

This clonotype was counted at least ten times. This chain joins TRBV3-1 and TRBJ2-5; TRBD2 matches 9 bases. V was clipped by 0 bases and J by 4 bases; unmatched bases: 9. Germline loops: CDR1 LGHDT, CDR2 YNNKEL (reference sequence). There are 17 residues in the CDR3. CDR3 region: CASSQDTSGPTGETQYF. CDR3 bases: TGTGCCAGCAGCCAAGATACTAGCGGGCCCACAGGAGAGACCCAGTACTTC.

CDR3 residues: CASSRGRAGLLNQPQHF. The CDR3, as DNA: TGCGCCAGCAGCCGCGGCAGGGCAGGGCTGCTAAATCAGCCCCAGCATTTT. The V and J genes are TRBV4-1 and TRBJ1-5, with a weak D call TRBD1 (5 bases). The length of the CDR3 is 17 residues. V lost 4 bases, J lost 4 bases, and 20 bases lay in between. Germline values: CDR1 MGHRA, CDR2 YSYEKL.

This clonotype was detected many times. The V gene is TRBV5-1, the J gene TRBJ2-7, with 7 bases that match TRBD1. V gave up 7 bases and J gave up 3 bases; unmatched junction bases: 10. The CDR3 is made up of 14 amino acids. In germline, CDR1 is SGHRS, CDR2 YFSETQ. CDR3 loop: CASVRDSENYEQYF. CDR3 bases: TGCGCCAGCGTCCGGGACAGCGAAAACTACGAGCAGTACTTC. Supplemented by reference TRBV5-1 and TRBJ2-7, the full variable domain reads KAGVTQTPRYLIKTRGQQVTLSCSPISGHRSVSWYQQTPGQGLQFLFEYFSETQRNKGNFPGRFSGRQFSNSRSEMNVSTLELGDSALYLCASVRDSENYEQYFGPGTRLTVT.

This clonotype appeared many times. The chain links TRBV12-3 or TRBV12-4 to TRBJ2-7; 7 nucleotides agree with TRBD1. Trimming took 2 bases from V and 1 from J; bases not matched to a gene: 2. The length of the CDR3 is 14 residues. CDR3 nucleotides: TGTGCCAGCAGTTTATCGGGACAGTCCTACGAGCAGTACTTC. As protein: CASSLSGQSYEQYF.

This clonotype was counted many times. This chain links TRBV12-3 or TRBV12-4 with TRBJ2-3; the D gene is possibly TRBD2 (5 bases). Trimming removed 5 bases from V and 5 bases from J, with 8 bases in between. The CDR3 loop spans 12 amino acids. CDR3 sequence: CASSLSGDTQYF. The CDR3 nucleotides read TGTGCCAGCAGTCTGAGCGGAGATACGCAGTATTTT.

Notes on this clonotype: It may be a read error: a sequence one base away is much more abundant. The CDR3 spells CASSVEAGWSNEQFF. As DNA, the CDR3 is TGTGCCAGCAGCGTAGAAGCGGGATGGAGCAATGAGCAGTTCTTC. This chain connects TRBV9 to TRBJ2-1, with 7 nucleotides matching TRBD2. The germline gives CDR1 SGDLS, CDR2 YYNGEE. The V gene end was trimmed by 0 bases and the J gene end by 6 bases; junction bases not matched to a gene: 6. This CDR3 region has 15 residues. Complete variable domain (other parts from reference TRBV9 and TRBJ2-1): DSGVTQTPKHLITATGQRVTLRCSPRSGDLSVYWYQQSLDQGLQFLIQYYNGEERAKGNILERFSAQQFPDLHSELNLSSLELGDSALYFCASSVEAGWSNEQFFGPGTRLTVL.

Notes on this clonotype: The junction differs from germline at one of its ends, possibly a read error. The rearrangement links TRBV6-5 to TRBJ2-1, with 8 bases that match TRBD1. This CDR3 is built from 15 residues. Germline-derived CDR1 and CDR2 are MNHEY and SVGAGI. As DNA, the CDR3 is TGTACCAGCAGTCACCAGCCGGGACAGGCTCGTGAGCAGTTCTTC. Protein product: CTSSHQPGQAREQFF.

This clonotype was seen once. A much larger clonotype is one base distant, so this may be a read error. The chain recombines TRBV29-1 with TRBJ1-5; perhaps TRBD1 as D (6 bases). Deletions cut 6 bases from V and 4 bases from J, with 10 bases between. Germline CDR1 SQVTM, CDR2 ANQGSEA. The CDR3 sequence is 12 residues long. In nucleotides, the CDR3 is TGCAGCGTCTTCGGACAGAATCAGCCCCAGCATTTT. Its translation is CSVFGQNQPQHF.

Many counts were recorded for this clonotype. The rearrangement joins TRBV3-1 to TRBJ2-1; no clear D gene. This CDR3 contains 15 residues. Germline CDR1 LGHDT, CDR2 YNNKEL (reference sequence). V dropped 0 bases and J dropped 7 bases, with 13 bases sitting between them. CDR3 nucleotides: TGTGCCAGCAGCCAAGATGCGATAAGTTCAAATGAGCAGTTCTTC. It translates to CASSQDAISSNEQFF.

This clonotype appeared many times. The V gene is TRBV9, the J gene TRBJ1-1; D is ambiguous. The ends were cut back, 3 bases at V and 9 bases at J, with 15 bases in the middle. The length of the CDR3 is 13 residues. Germline CDR1 is SGDLS and CDR2 is YYNGEE. The CDR3 spells CASSGTGPAKAFF. The CDR3 DNA follows: TGTGCCAGCAGCGGAACCGGGCCGGCAAAAGCTTTCTTT.

V gene TRBV9 combines with J gene TRBJ1-2; D remains unclear. Trimming took 0 bases from V and 4 from J, leaving 13 bases between them. Germline assignment: CDR1 SGDLS and CDR2 YYNGEE. This CDR3 is 15 amino acids long. The CDR3, as DNA: TGTGCCAGCAGCGTAGATGTGAAGGGTGGCTATGGCTACACCTTC. This codes for CASSVDVKGGYGYTF.

This clonotype was seen only once. One end of the junction varies from germline; a read error may be responsible. The chain combines TRBV7-2 with TRBJ1-1, with 9 bases lining up with TRBD1. In germline, CDR1 is SGHTA, CDR2 FQGNSA. The CDR3 is 15 amino acids. CDR3 DNA: TGTGCCGGCAGCCCGACAGGGGGGTCGGTTACTGAAGCTTTCTTT. Protein sequence: CAGSPTGGSVTEAFF.

This clonotype appeared many times. The rearrangement links TRBV28 to TRBJ2-1; no definite D call. Trimming removed 8 bases from V and 0 bases from J, with 11 bases in between. CDR3 size: 14 residues. Germline V lookup: CDR1 MDHEN, CDR2 SYDVKM. The CDR3 DNA reads TGTGCCAGCGGCAAAGTGAGCTCCTACAATGAGCAGTTCTTC. Protein: CASGKVSSYNEQFF.